This T cell receptor beta chain stems from a study of T cells in narcolepsy. With regard to this clone: No antigen is known for it.

Profiled with immunoSEQ multiplex PCR; TCRdb holds only in-frame clones, not every one. The sample lists fewer than 35,000 clones, roughly four fifths occurring once. The V gene lost 2 bases and the J gene lost 1 base, with 9 bases spanning the gap. CDR3 length equals 15 residues. CDR1 is SGHTA, CDR2 FQGNSA, per germline. Study-wide results and limits: No autoreactive T cell clone sequences appeared in some memory CD4+ repertoires. Blood of same and different patients, but not healthy controls, reportedly held recurring autoreactive clonotypes.

Sequencing input: memory (CD45RA-) CD4+ T cells from blood. V and J are TRBV7-2 and TRBJ1-5, with TRBD1 as a possible D gene (5 bases). This receptor was identified in a human donor in good health. The CDR3 sequence: CASSLLGGSNQPQHF. The DNA for the CDR3 is TGTGCCAGCAGCTTACTCGGGGGGAGCAATCAGCCCCAGCATTTT.